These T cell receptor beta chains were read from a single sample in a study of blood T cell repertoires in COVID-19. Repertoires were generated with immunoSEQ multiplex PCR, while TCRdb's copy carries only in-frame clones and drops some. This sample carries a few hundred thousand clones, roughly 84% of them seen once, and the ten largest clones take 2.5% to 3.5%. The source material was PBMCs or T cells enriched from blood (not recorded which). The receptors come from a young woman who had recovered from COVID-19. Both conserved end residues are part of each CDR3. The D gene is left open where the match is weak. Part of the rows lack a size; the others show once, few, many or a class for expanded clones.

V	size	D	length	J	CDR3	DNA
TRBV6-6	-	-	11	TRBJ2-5	CASSWAETQYF	TGTGCCAGCAGTTGGGCAGAGACCCAGTACTTC
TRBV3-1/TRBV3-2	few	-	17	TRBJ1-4	CASSQAKGWSTNEKLFF	TGTGCCAGCAGCCAAGCGAAGGGGTGGTCAACTAATGAAAAACTGTTTTTT
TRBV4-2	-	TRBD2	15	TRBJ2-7	CASSQTGTRTYEQYF	TGTGCCAGCAGCCAAACCGGGACTAGGACCTACGAGCAGTACTTC
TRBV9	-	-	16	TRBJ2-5	CASSVATSGTQETQYF	TGTGCCAGCAGCGTAGCGACCAGCGGGACACAAGAGACCCAGTACTTC
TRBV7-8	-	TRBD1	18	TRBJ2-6	CASSFPRGHISGANVLTF	TGTGCCAGCAGCTTCCCCAGGGGGCATATTTCTGGGGCCAACGTCCTGACTTTC
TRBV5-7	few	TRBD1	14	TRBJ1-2	CASSLADRVYGYTF	TGTGCCAGCAGCTTGGCGGACAGGGTTTATGGCTACACCTTC
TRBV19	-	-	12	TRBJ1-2	CASTGSLYGYTF	TGTGCCAGTACAGGGTCCCTCTATGGCTACACCTTC
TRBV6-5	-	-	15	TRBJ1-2	CASSYLVDFEDGYTF	TGTGCCAGCAGTTATCTGGTGGATTTCGAGGATGGCTACACCTTC
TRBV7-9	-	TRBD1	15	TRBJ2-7	CASSSVWDSVYEQYF	TGTGCCAGCAGCTCAGTCTGGGACAGCGTATACGAGCAGTACTTC
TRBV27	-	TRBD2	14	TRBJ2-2	CASSFGLAGGELFF	TGTGCCAGCAGTTTCGGCCTAGCGGGGGGGGAGCTGTTTTTT
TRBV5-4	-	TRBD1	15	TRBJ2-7	CASSSGRQGLGEQYF	TGTGCCAGCAGCTCGGGTCGACAGGGATTAGGGGAGCAGTACTTC
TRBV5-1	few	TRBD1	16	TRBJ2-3	CASSSGTVDYTDTQYF	TGCGCCAGCAGCTCCGGGACAGTCGACTACACAGATACGCAGTATTTT
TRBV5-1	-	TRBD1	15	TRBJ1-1	CASSSGQGALTEAFF	TGCGCCAGCAGCTCCGGACAGGGGGCGCTTACTGAAGCTTTCTTT
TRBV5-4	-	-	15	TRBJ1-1	CASSLAKQGNTEAFF	TGTGCCAGCAGCTTGGCCAAACAGGGCAACACTGAAGCTTTCTTT
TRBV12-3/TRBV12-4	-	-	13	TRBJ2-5	CASSFLTPETQYF	TGTGCCAGCAGTTTTTTGACTCCAGAGACCCAGTACTTC
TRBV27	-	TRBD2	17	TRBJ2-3	CASSPSLASGSTDTQYF	TGTGCCAGCAGCCCGTCCCTGGCTAGCGGGAGTACAGATACGCAGTATTTT
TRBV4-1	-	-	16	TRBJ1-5	CASSQVKGVNNQPQHF	TGCGCCAGCAGCCAAGTTAAGGGAGTGAACAATCAGCCCCAGCATTTT
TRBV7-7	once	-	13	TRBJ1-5	CASSAGVGQPQHF	TGTGCTAGCAGCGCAGGGGTAGGTCAGCCCCAGCATTTT
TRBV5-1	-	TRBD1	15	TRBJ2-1	CASSFGQGVYNEQFF	TGCGCCAGCAGCTTTGGACAGGGGGTTTACAATGAGCAGTTCTTC